Below, one TCR beta chain is given with its context. Its target is unknown. Trimming cost V 0 bases and J 1 base, with 23 bases left between them. The germline gives CDR1 SGDLS, CDR2 YYNGEE. The CDR3 length is 21 residues. Reverse transcribed after extraction, RNA yielded cDNA as the sequencing template. Measured with immunoSEQ multiplex PCR; TCRdb has only the in-frame clones, and not every one. The table lists fewer than 350,000 clones, roughly 60% of them singletons. Treatment meaning: oral pan-JAK inhibitor, 5-10 mg twice daily. The sample belongs to a study of CD8+ T cells in alopecia areata. About the research overall: Using the percentage of affected scalp area, treated patients' severity was scored. Study results and limitations: Administration of tofacitinib significantly diminished scalp clonality and expanded CD8+ clones within the top 100. Scalp and blood retained many expanded lesional clones during tofacitinib. Tissue-resident alphabeta T cells belonging to normal skin likewise get sequenced within scalp specimens.

The source of this sequence is a human donor with alopecia areata. The rearrangement uses TRBV9 and TRBJ2-6; D is undetermined. The sequencing used CD4+ T cells sorted from blood, collected at week 24, from a patient treated with tofacitinib. CDR3 sequence (DNA): TGTGCCAGCAGCGTAGATCCTTCGGTGCCGCGACCGATTTCTGGGGCCAACGTCCTGACTTTC. It translates to CASSVDPSVPRPISGANVLTF.